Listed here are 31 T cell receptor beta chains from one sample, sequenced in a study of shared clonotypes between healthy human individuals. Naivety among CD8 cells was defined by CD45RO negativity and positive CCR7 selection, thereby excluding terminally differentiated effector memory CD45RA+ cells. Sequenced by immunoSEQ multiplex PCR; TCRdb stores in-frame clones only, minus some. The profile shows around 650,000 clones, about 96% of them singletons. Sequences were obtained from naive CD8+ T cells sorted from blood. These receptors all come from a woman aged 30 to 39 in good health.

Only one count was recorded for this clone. CDR3 in amino acids: CASSLGQRPQETQYF. The CDR3 DNA reads as TGTGCCAGCAGTTTAGGGCAGAGACCCCAAGAGACCCAGTACTTC. The chain joins TRBV28 to TRBJ2-5; no reliable D call. Trimming left V 2 bases short and J 1 base short, with 11 bases between. The germline gives CDR1 MDHEN, CDR2 SYDVKM. This CDR3 is 15 amino acids long.

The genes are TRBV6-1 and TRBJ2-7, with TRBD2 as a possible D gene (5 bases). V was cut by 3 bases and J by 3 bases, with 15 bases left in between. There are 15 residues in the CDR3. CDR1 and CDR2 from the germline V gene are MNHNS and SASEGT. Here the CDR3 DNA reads TGTGCCAGCAGTGATATGGTAGCTGGAGGCTACGAGCAGTACTTC. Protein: CASSDMVAGGYEQYF.

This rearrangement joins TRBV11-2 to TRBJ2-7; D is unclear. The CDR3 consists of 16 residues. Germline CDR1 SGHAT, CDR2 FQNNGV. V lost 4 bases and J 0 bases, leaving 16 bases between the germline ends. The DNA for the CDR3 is TGTGCCAGCAGCTCTCCTATTCGGGCGCCCTCCTACGAGCAGTACTTC. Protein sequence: CASSSPIRAPSYEQYF.

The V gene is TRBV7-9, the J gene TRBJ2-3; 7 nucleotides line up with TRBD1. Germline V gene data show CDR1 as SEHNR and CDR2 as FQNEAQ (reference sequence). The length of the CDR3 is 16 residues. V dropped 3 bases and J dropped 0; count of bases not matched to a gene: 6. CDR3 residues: CASSFSPGGSTDTQYF. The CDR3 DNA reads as TGTGCCAGCAGCTTTAGTCCAGGGGGAAGCACAGATACGCAGTATTTT.

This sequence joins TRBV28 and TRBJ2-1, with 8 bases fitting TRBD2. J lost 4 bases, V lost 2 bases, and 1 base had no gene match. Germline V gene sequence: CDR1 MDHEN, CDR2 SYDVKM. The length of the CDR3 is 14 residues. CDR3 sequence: CASSLSGGYNEQFF. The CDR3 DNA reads TGTGCCAGCAGTTTAAGCGGGGGTTACAATGAGCAGTTCTTC. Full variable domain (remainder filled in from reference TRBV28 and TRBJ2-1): DVKVTQSSRYLVKRTGEKVFLECVQDMDHENMFWYRQDPGLGLRLIYFSYDVKMKEKGDIPEGYSVSREKKERFSLILESASTNQTSMYLCASSLSGGYNEQFFGPGTRLTVL.

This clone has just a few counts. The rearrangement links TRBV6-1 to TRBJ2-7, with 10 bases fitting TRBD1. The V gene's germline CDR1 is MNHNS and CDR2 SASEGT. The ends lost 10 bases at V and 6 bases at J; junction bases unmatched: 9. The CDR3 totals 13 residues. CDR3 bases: TGTGCCACCAGGCCGGGACAGGGGATCGAGCAGTACTTC. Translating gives CATRPGQGIEQYF.

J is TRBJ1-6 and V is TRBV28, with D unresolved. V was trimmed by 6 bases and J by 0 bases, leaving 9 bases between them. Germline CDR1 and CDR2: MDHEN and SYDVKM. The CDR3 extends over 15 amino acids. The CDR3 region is CASSRLSSYNSPLHF. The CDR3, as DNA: TGTGCCAGCAGCCGTCTGAGCTCCTATAATTCACCCCTCCACTTT. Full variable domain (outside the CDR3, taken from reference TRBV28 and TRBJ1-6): DVKVTQSSRYLVKRTGEKVFLECVQDMDHENMFWYRQDPGLGLRLIYFSYDVKMKEKGDIPEGYSVSREKKERFSLILESASTNQTSMYLCASSRLSSYNSPLHFGNGTRLTVT.

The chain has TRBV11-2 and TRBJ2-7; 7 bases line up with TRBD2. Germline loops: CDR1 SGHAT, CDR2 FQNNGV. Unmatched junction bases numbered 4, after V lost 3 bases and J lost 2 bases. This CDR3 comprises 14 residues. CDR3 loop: CASSFSGSAYEQYF. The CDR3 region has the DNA TGTGCCAGCAGCTTTAGCGGGTCAGCCTACGAGCAGTACTTC.

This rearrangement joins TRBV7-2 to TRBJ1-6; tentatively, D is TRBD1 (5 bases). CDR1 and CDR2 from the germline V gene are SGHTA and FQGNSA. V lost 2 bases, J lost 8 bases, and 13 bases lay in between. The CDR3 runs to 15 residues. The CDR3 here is CASSLSSRGYSPLHF. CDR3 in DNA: TGTGCCAGCAGCTTAAGTTCACGGGGCTATTCACCCCTCCACTTT.

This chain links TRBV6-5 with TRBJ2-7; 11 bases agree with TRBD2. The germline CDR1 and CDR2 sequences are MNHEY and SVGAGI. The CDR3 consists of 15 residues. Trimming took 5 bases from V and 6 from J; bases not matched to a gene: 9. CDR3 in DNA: TGTGCCAGCAGTCCTGATATAGCGGGAGGGGTCGAGCAGTACTTC. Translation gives CASSPDIAGGVEQYF.

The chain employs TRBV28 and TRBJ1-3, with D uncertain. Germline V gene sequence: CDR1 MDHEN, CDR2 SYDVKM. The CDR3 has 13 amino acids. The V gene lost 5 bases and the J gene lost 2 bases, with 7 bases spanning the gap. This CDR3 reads CASSLVPGNTIYF. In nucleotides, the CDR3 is TGTGCCAGCAGTCTCGTCCCTGGAAACACCATATATTTT. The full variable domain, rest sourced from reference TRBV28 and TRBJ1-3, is DVKVTQSSRYLVKRTGEKVFLECVQDMDHENMFWYRQDPGLGLRLIYFSYDVKMKEKGDIPEGYSVSREKKERFSLILESASTNQTSMYLCASSLVPGNTIYFGEGSWLTVV.

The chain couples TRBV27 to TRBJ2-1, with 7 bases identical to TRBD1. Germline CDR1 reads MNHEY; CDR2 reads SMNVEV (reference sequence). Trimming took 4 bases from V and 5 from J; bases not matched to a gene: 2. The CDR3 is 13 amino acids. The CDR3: CASSWGTDNEQFF. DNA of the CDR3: TGTGCCAGCAGTTGGGGGACAGACAATGAGCAGTTCTTC.

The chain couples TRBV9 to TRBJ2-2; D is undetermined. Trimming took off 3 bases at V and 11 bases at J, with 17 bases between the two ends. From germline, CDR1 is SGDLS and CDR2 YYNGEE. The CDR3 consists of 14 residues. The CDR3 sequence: CASSAPRARGELFF. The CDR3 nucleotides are TGTGCCAGCAGCGCCCCCCGGGCGCGAGGTGAGCTGTTTTTT.

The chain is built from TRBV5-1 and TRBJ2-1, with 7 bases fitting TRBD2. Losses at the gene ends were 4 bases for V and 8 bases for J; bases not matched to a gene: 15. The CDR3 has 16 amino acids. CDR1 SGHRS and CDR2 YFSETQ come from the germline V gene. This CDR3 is CASSLLTSFYSHEQFF. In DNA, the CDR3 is TGCGCCAGCAGCCTACTGACTAGCTTCTATTCCCATGAGCAGTTCTTC.

For the CDR3, the DNA is TGTGCCAGCAGCTTAGGAAGCGGGAGTACCTACAATGAGCAGTTCTTC. Amino acid sequence: CASSLGSGSTYNEQFF. The chain has TRBV5-6 and TRBJ2-1; TRBD2 matches at 8 bases. After removal of 2 bases from V and 2 bases from J, the junction contained 6 bases not matched to a gene. The CDR3 loop spans 16 amino acids. Germline assignment: CDR1 SGHDT and CDR2 YYEEEE.

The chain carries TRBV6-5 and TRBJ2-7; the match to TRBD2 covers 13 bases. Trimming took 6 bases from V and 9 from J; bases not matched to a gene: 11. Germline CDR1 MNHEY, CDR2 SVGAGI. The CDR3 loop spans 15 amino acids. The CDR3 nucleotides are TGTGCCAGCAGAGAGGGGACTAGCGGGATTCTTTGGCAGTACTTC. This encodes CASREGTSGILWQYF.

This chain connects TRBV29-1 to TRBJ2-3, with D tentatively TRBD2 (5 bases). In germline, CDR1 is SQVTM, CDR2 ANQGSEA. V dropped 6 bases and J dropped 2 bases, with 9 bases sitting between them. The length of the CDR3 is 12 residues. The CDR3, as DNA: TGCAGCGTCGCCGGGGACACAGATACGCAGTATTTT. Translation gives CSVAGDTDTQYF.

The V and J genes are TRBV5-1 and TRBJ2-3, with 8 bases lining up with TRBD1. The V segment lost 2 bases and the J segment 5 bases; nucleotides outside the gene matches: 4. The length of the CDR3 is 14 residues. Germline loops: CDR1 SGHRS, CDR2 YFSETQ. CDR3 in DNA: TGCGCCAGCAGCTTCGGACAGGGAGGAGATACGCAGTATTTT. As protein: CASSFGQGGDTQYF.

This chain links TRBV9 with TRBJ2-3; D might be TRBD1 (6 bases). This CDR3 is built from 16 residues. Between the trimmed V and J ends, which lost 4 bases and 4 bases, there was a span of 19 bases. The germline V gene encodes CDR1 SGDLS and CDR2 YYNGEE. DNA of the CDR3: TGTGCCAGCAGCTTCAGGACCGACAGGCCCCCAGATACGCAGTATTTT. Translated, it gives CASSFRTDRPPDTQYF.

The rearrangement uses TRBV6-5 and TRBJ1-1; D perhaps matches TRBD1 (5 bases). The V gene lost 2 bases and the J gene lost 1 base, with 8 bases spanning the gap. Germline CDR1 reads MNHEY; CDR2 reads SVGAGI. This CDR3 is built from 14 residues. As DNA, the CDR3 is TGTGCCAGCAGTTACAACGGGGCGAACACTGAAGCTTTCTTT. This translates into CASSYNGANTEAFF.

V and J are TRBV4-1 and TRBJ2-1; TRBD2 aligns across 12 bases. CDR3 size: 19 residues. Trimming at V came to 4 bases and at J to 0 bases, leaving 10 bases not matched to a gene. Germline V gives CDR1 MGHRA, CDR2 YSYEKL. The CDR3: CASSPRTSGRPRSYNEQFF. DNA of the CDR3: TGCGCCAGCAGCCCCCGAACTAGCGGGAGGCCTCGCTCCTACAATGAGCAGTTCTTC.

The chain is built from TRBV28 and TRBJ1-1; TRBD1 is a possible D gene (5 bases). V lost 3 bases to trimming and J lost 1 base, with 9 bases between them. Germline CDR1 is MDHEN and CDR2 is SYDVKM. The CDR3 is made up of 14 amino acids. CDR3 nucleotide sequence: TGTGCCAGCAGTTTCCCAGGGACGAACACTGAAGCTTTCTTT. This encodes CASSFPGTNTEAFF.

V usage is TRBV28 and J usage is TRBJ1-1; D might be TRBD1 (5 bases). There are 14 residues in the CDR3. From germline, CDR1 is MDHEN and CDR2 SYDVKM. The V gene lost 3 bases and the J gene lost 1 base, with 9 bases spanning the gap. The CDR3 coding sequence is TGTGCCAGCAGTTTTTCCGGGGCGAACACTGAAGCTTTCTTT. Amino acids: CASSFSGANTEAFF.

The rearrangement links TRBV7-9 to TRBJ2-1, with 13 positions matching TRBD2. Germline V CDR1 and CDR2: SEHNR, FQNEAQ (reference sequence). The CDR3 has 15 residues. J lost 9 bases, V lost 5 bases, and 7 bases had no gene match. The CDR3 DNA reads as TGTGCCAGCAGCGCAACTAGCGGGAGGGCCTTTGAGCAGTTCTTC. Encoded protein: CASSATSGRAFEQFF.

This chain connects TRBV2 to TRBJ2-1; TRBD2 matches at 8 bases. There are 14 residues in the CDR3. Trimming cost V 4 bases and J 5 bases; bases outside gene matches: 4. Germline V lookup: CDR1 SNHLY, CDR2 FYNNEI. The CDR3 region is CASSGSGMNNEQFF. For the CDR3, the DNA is TGTGCCAGCAGTGGTAGCGGGATGAACAATGAGCAGTTCTTC.

As DNA, the CDR3 is TGTGCCAGCAGTTCTACGACAGCGGGTGAAGCTTTCTTT. Residues: CASSSTTAGEAFF. The rearrangement joins TRBV6-5 to TRBJ1-1; possible D gene TRBD1, 5 bases. The V end lost 4 bases, the J end lost 7 bases, and 13 bases lay between the germline ends. Germline V gene data show CDR1 as MNHEY and CDR2 as SVGAGI. This CDR3 has 13 residues.

The CDR3 reads CASSDGTYSTDTQYF. In DNA form, the CDR3 reads TGTGCCAGCAGTGACGGGACTTATAGCACAGATACGCAGTATTTT. V gene TRBV25-1 combines with J gene TRBJ2-3, with D perhaps matching TRBD2 (6 bases). The CDR3 contains 15 residues. V lost 3 bases to trimming and J lost 0 bases, with 10 bases between them. Germline V gene data show CDR1 as MGHDK and CDR2 as SYGVNS.

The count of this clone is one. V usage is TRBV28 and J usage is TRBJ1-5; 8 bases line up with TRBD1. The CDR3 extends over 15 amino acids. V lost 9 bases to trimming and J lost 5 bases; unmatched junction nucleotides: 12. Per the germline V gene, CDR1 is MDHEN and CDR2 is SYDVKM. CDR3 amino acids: CASRGDRGLHQPQHF. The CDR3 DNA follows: TGTGCCAGTCGGGGCGACAGGGGACTGCATCAGCCCCAGCATTTT.

This chain's CDR3 is CASSPGTGGVYEQYF. DNA for the CDR3: TGTGCCAGTAGCCCCGGGACAGGGGGTGTATACGAGCAGTACTTC. V and J are TRBV19 and TRBJ2-7, with 11 positions matching TRBD1. V trimming: 6 bases; J trimming: 4 bases; junction bases outside the gene matches: 8. The germline gives CDR1 LNHDA, CDR2 SQIVND (reference sequence). The CDR3 spans 15 residues.

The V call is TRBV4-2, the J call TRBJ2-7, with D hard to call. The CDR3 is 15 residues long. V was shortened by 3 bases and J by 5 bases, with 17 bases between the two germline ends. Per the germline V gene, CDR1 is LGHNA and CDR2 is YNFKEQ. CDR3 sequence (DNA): TGTGCCAGCAGCCAGGCATATGGGTTGGCGGACGAGCAGTACTTC. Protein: CASSQAYGLADEQYF.

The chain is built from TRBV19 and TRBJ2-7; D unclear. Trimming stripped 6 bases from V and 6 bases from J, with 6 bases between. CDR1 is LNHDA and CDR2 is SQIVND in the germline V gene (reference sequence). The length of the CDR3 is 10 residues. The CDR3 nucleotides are TGTGCCAGTAGGGGCGGCGAGCAGTACTTC. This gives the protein CASRGGEQYF.